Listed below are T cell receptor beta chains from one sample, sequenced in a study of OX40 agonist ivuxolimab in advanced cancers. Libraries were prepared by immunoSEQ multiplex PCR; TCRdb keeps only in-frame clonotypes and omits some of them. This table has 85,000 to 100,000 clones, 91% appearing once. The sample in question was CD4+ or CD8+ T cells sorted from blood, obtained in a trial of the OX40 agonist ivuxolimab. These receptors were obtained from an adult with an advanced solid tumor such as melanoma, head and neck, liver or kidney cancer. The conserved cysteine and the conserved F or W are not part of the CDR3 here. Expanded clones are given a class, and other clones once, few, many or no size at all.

CDR3: ASSRGQNQETQY
size: -
V: TRBV6-5
J: TRBJ2-5

CDR3: ASSLVGETQY
size: -
V: TRBV7-2
J: TRBJ2-5

CDR3: ASSLGTGVSSYNEQF
size: -
V: TRBV5-1
J: TRBJ2-1

CDR3: ASSTLAGYEQY
size: few
V: TRBV5-1
J: TRBJ2-7

CDR3: ASSTGQLADYGYT
size: -
V: TRBV7-2
J: TRBJ1-2

CDR3: ASSSRRKGMYEQY
size: -
V: TRBV28
J: TRBJ2-7

CDR3: ASSELPESTTDTQY
size: -
V: TRBV25-1
J: TRBJ2-3

CDR3: ASRPTRDRGRGYT
size: -
V: TRBV6-5
J: TRBJ1-2

CDR3: ASSFHRGDTDTQY
size: -
V: TRBV7-8
J: TRBJ2-3

CDR3: ASSYSGTVNTEAF
size: -
V: TRBV6-5
J: TRBJ1-1

CDR3: ASSPQTGGVYEQY
size: -
V: TRBV27
J: TRBJ2-7

CDR3: ASSLQGSFTEAF
size: -
V: TRBV19
J: TRBJ1-1

CDR3: ASYWEALPYNEQF
size: few
V: TRBV5-1
J: TRBJ2-1

CDR3: ASSLTGGTEAF
size: -
V: TRBV7-3
J: TRBJ1-1

CDR3: ASSLISGRSSEQF
size: -
V: TRBV11-3
J: TRBJ2-1

CDR3: ASSPPRQKYQETQY
size: -
V: TRBV18
J: TRBJ2-5

CDR3: ASSRSGRDYNEQF
size: once
V: TRBV27
J: TRBJ2-1

CDR3: ASSYEQGSYEQY
size: -
V: TRBV6-5
J: TRBJ2-7

CDR3: ASSPPGVIEQY
size: -
V: TRBV11-1
J: TRBJ2-7

CDR3: ASSPPGREQY
size: -
V: TRBV18
J: TRBJ2-7

CDR3: ASNTYTNEKLF
size: -
V: TRBV7-9
J: TRBJ1-4

CDR3: ASSLGQANQPQH
size: once
V: TRBV5-6
J: TRBJ1-5

CDR3: ASSALVRREGRSSYNEQF
size: -
V: TRBV10-1
J: TRBJ2-1

CDR3: ASSWGGPANEKLF
size: -
V: TRBV7-8
J: TRBJ1-4

CDR3: ASSEQGGGQETQY
size: -
V: TRBV6-1
J: TRBJ2-5

CDR3: ASSRLAGHNEQF
size: -
V: TRBV14
J: TRBJ2-1

CDR3: ASSKQGTFQETQY
size: once
V: TRBV5-1
J: TRBJ2-5

CDR3: ASMGKSSYNEQF
size: -
V: TRBV5-1
J: TRBJ2-1

CDR3: ASSLQDSDTQY
size: -
V: TRBV19
J: TRBJ2-3

CDR3: ASQAGGTYEQY
size: -
V: TRBV28
J: TRBJ2-7

CDR3: ASLRQDFNTGELF
size: -
V: TRBV28
J: TRBJ2-2

CDR3: ASSFQGLVDTQY
size: once
V: TRBV5-6
J: TRBJ2-3

CDR3: ASSYRGSLTSTDTQY
size: -
V: TRBV5-1
J: TRBJ2-3

CDR3: ASSPGTSGRGASYNEQF
size: -
V: TRBV5-4
J: TRBJ2-1

CDR3: AISQTDSNQPQH
size: -
V: TRBV10-3
J: TRBJ1-5

CDR3: ASSYPRDRGSYEQY
size: -
V: TRBV7-9
J: TRBJ2-7

CDR3: ASSFLAGGQETQY
size: -
V: TRBV27
J: TRBJ2-5

CDR3: ASSLRGDRDEQF
size: -
V: TRBV7-3
J: TRBJ2-1

CDR3: ASSAGQERLSYEQY
size: -
V: TRBV6-4
J: TRBJ2-7

CDR3: ASSLGTASGATIY
size: once
V: TRBV11-2
J: TRBJ1-3

CDR3: ASSQDEGGLNTEAF
size: -
V: TRBV4-2
J: TRBJ1-1

CDR3: ASSLSGTEGTEAF
size: -
V: TRBV5-1
J: TRBJ1-1